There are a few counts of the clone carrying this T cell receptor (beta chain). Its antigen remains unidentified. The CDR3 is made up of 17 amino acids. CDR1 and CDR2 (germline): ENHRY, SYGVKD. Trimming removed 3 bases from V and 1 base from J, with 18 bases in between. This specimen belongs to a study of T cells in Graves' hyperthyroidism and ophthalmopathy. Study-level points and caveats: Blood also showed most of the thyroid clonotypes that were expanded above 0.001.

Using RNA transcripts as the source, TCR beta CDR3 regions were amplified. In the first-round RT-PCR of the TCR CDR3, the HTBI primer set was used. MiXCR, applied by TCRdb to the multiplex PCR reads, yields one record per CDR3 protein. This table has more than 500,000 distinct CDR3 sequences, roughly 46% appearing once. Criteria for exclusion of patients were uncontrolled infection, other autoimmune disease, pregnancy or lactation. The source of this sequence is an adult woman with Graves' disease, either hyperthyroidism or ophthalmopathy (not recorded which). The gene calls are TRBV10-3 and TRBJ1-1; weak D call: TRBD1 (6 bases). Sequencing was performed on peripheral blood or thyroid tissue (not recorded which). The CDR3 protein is CAISEGTRTSWNTEAFF. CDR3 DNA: TGTGCCATCAGTGAAGGGACAAGGACATCCTGGAACACTGAAGCTTTCTTT.